The rows below give T cell receptor beta chains drawn from one sample of a study of control samples from healthy donors and cancer patients. Using immunoSEQ multiplex PCR, the repertoire was profiled, and TCRdb retains in-frame clones only, with some absent. This sample has over 200,000 clones; roughly four fifths occur once, and the top ten carry approximately 12%. Sequences were obtained from PBMCs. All receptors come from a woman aged 55 to 70 with lung cancer. CDR3s include the opening cysteine and the closing phenylalanine or tryptophan. The D gene is left open where the match is weak. Size tells how often a clone was seen (once, few, many) or the class of an expanded clone, and some rows leave it out.

j_call | d_call | clone_size | v_call | cdr3_aa | cdr3_nt
TRBJ1-3 | . | few | TRBV6-5 | CASSYSTGTGNTIYF | TGTGCCAGCAGTTACTCTACAGGGACTGGAAACACCATATATTTT
TRBJ1-4 | TRBD1 | few | TRBV19 | CASSEGGSFNEKLFF | TGTGCCAGTAGTGAAGGGGGCAGTTTTAATGAAAAACTGTTTTTT
TRBJ2-6 | . | . | TRBV19 | CASSILTGISGANVLTF | TGTGCCAGTAGTATCCTAACAGGGATCTCTGGGGCCAACGTCCTGACTTTC
TRBJ1-2 | . | few | TRBV6-5 | CASASRGLGDGYTF | TGTGCCAGCGCAAGCAGGGGATTAGGGGATGGCTACACCTTC
TRBJ2-1 | TRBD2 | . | TRBV6-6 | CASSQRGGVNNNEQFF | TGTGCCAGCAGTCAGAGGGGAGGGGTTAACAACAATGAGCAGTTCTTC
TRBJ1-1 | . | . | TRBV6-5 | CASSYTRQMAEAFF | TGTGCCAGCAGTTACACCCGCCAGATGGCTGAAGCTTTCTTT
TRBJ1-5 | TRBD1 | . | TRBV19 | CASSHGQGFHQPQHF | TGTGCCAGTAGTCACGGACAGGGGTTCCATCAGCCCCAGCATTTT
TRBJ1-3 | . | once | TRBV18 | CASSPGTSSGNTIYF | TGTGCCAGCTCACCAGGGACAAGCTCTGGAAACACCATATATTTT
TRBJ2-3 | TRBD2 | . | TRBV20-1 | CSASRRGGPTQYF | TGCAGTGCTAGTCGTCGGGGGGGCCCTACGCAGTATTTT
TRBJ1-2 | . | . | TRBV5-6 | CASSLQGPNYGYTF | TGTGCCAGCAGCCTACAGGGACCTAACTATGGCTACACCTTC
TRBJ1-4 | . | few | TRBV11-3 | CASSLSESTNEKLFF | TGTGCCAGCAGCTTATCGGAGTCGACTAATGAAAAACTGTTTTTT
TRBJ1-2 | . | . | TRBV10-1 | CASSESRGYGYTF | TGCGCCAGCAGTGAGTCAAGGGGCTATGGCTACACCTTC
TRBJ2-1 | TRBD2 | . | TRBV9 | CASSAAGTSGGSYNEQFF | TGTGCCAGCAGCGCCGCCGGGACTAGCGGGGGCTCCTACAATGAGCAGTTCTTC
TRBJ2-1 | TRBD1 | . | TRBV2 | CASSRDRSYNEQFF | TGTGCCAGCAGCCGGGACAGGTCCTACAATGAGCAGTTCTTC
TRBJ2-5 | . | . | TRBV5-6 | CASSSGAETQYF | TGTGCCAGCAGCTCTGGTGCGGAGACCCAGTACTTC
TRBJ1-5 | . | . | TRBV5-1 | CASSLSGNQPQHF | TGCGCCAGCAGCTTGTCAGGTAATCAGCCCCAGCATTTT
TRBJ2-3 | TRBD1 | . | TRBV10-3 | CAISESVGETGEWRTDTQYF | TGTGCCATCAGTGAATCTGTCGGAGAGACAGGGGAGTGGCGCACAGATACGCAGTATTTT
TRBJ2-7 | TRBD1 | once | TRBV30 | CAWGGTGGRREF | TGTGCCTGGGGCGGGACAGGGGGCCGTCGGGAGTTC
TRBJ2-3 | . | . | TRBV5-4 | CASSRGQSTDTQYF | TGTGCCAGCAGCCGAGGACAGAGCACAGATACGCAGTATTTT
TRBJ1-3 | . | . | TRBV6-4 | CASSEPREGNTIYF | TGTGCCAGCAGTGAACCTCGGGAGGGAAACACCATATATTTT
TRBJ1-1 | TRBD1 | . | TRBV2 | CASMFTGGTEAFF | TGTGCCAGCATGTTTACAGGGGGGACTGAAGCTTTCTTT
TRBJ2-7 | TRBD2 | once | TRBV11-3 | CASSLGTSFGEQYF | TGTGCCAGCAGCTTAGGGACTAGTTTCGGAGAGCAGTACTTC
TRBJ2-1 | . | . | TRBV11-2 | CASSLKGESSYNEQFF | TGTGCCAGCAGCTTAAAGGGGGAAAGCTCCTACAATGAGCAGTTCTTC
TRBJ2-3 | TRBD2 | many | TRBV4-2 | CASSQAGTSGTDTQYF | TGTGCCAGCAGCCAAGCTGGGACTAGCGGCACAGATACGCAGTATTTT
TRBJ1-1 | . | . | TRBV6-6 | CASSYSTGGTEAFF | TGTGCCAGCAGTTACTCGACTGGGGGCACTGAAGCTTTCTTT
TRBJ1-4 | . | . | TRBV5-1 | CASSLESVGELFF | TGCGCCAGCAGCTTGGAATCGGTTGGGGAACTGTTTTTT
TRBJ2-4 | TRBD2 | once | TRBV28 | CASSLLWGAGAKNIQYF | TGTGCCAGCAGTTTATTATGGGGAGCGGGGGCCAAAAACATTCAGTACTTC
TRBJ1-1 | . | . | TRBV9 | CASSVGTAPTEAFF | TGTGCCAGCAGCGTAGGAACAGCTCCCACTGAAGCTTTCTTT
TRBJ1-2 | TRBD1 | . | TRBV7-2 | CASSLVGQGYYGYTF | TGTGCCAGCAGCTTAGTGGGACAGGGATACTATGGCTACACCTTC
TRBJ1-2 | TRBD1 | . | TRBV10-2 | CASSNAGGGLDGYTF | TGCGCCAGCAGTAACGCAGGGGGCGGACTAGATGGCTACACCTTC
TRBJ1-2 | . | . | TRBV28 | CASRGYPFAYGYTF | TGTGCCAGCAGGGGGTACCCCTTTGCCTATGGCTACACCTTC
TRBJ2-3 | TRBD2 | . | TRBV10-1 | CASSDGSSGRDTQYF | TGCGCCAGCAGTGACGGGTCTAGCGGGAGAGATACGCAGTATTTT
TRBJ1-1 | TRBD1 | . | TRBV11-1 | CASSGETGGTEAFF | TGTGCCAGCAGCGGCGAGACAGGGGGCACTGAAGCTTTCTTT
TRBJ2-7 | TRBD2 | few | TRBV7-7 | CASRLDQLYDSGGISYEQYF | TGTGCTAGCAGGCTCGACCAGCTTTACGATAGCGGGGGCATCTCCTACGAGCAGTACTTC
TRBJ2-5 | . | few | TRBV5-1 | CASSSGPRRETQYF | TGCGCCAGCAGCTCCGGCCCCCGGAGGGAGACCCAGTACTTC
TRBJ1-5 | . | . | TRBV30 | CAWSVYGNQPQHF | TGTGCCTGGAGTGTATACGGCAATCAGCCCCAGCATTTT
TRBJ1-2 | . | once | TRBV9 | CASVPGTGYGYTF | TGTGCCAGCGTCCCAGGGACCGGGTATGGCTACACCTTC
TRBJ1-5 | . | many | TRBV19 | CASPTPMSNQPQHF | TGTGCCAGTCCTACGCCAATGAGCAATCAGCCCCAGCATTTT
TRBJ1-3 | TRBD1 | . | TRBV2 | CASSGQGNSGNTIYF | TGTGCCAGCAGTGGACAGGGGAACTCTGGAAACACCATATATTTT
TRBJ1-1 | . | . | TRBV3-1/TRBV3-2 | CASSQDPRTEAFF | TGTGCCAGCAGCCAAGATCCGCGCACTGAAGCTTTCTTT
TRBJ2-1 | . | . | TRBV19 | CASSIRSGSSHNEQFF | TGTGCCAGTAGTATTCGCTCCGGGAGCAGCCACAATGAGCAGTTCTTC
TRBJ1-1 | TRBD1 | . | TRBV9 | CASSRTGRRMNTEAFF | TGTGCCAGCAGCCGGACAGGGAGGAGGATGAACACTGAAGCTTTCTTT
TRBJ2-3 | TRBD2 | . | TRBV27 | CASSTLPPGASGSGADTQYF | TGTGCCAGCAGTACACTTCCCCCGGGAGCTAGCGGGAGTGGGGCAGATACGCAGTATTTT
TRBJ2-2 | TRBD2 | . | TRBV7-9 | CASSQPGGTGELFF | TGTGCCAGCAGCCAACCGGGGGGAACCGGGGAGCTGTTTTTT
TRBJ1-5 | . | . | TRBV19 | CASSSHGTIPNQPQHF | TGTGCCAGTAGTTCCCACGGGACCATACCGAATCAGCCCCAGCATTTT
TRBJ1-2 | . | . | TRBV28 | CASSLDSNYGYTF | TGTGCCAGCAGCTTGGACAGCAACTATGGCTACACCTTC
TRBJ2-7 | . | . | TRBV5-1 | CASSSGHTYEQYF | TGCGCCAGCAGCTCGGGACACACCTACGAGCAGTACTTC
TRBJ2-3 | TRBD2 | . | TRBV18 | CASSPSGLATTDTQYF | TGTGCCAGCTCCCCCTCGGGACTAGCAACCACAGATACGCAGTATTTT
TRBJ2-5 | TRBD2 | . | TRBV3-1/TRBV3-2 | CASSPGTSGRWETQYF | TGTGCCAGCAGCCCCGGGACTAGCGGGAGGTGGGAGACCCAGTACTTC
TRBJ1-2 | . | . | TRBV28 | CASSIGQPGGYTF | TGTGCCAGCAGCATCGGACAGCCTGGGGGCTACACCTTC